One sample yielded the 13 T cell receptor beta chains listed below, sequenced in a study of Graves' ophthalmopathy and Graves' hyperthyroidism. Using RNA transcripts, the TCR beta CDR3 regions were amplified. After a first-round RT-PCR with HTBI primers, a second-round multiplex PCR was run. TCRdb reprocessed the multiplex PCR reads via MiXCR and lists one record per CDR3 protein. The profile shows about 1.1 million distinct CDR3 sequences, approximately 35% of them singletons. Sequencing input: peripheral blood or thyroid tissue (not recorded which). The receptors were gathered from an adult man with Graves' hyperthyroidism.

This clonotype came up many times. The rearrangement uses TRBV11-2 and TRBJ1-6; 8 bases are shared with TRBD1. The CDR3 is made up of 16 amino acids. After removal of 4 bases from V and 8 bases from J, the junction contained 10 bases not matched to a gene. In germline, CDR1 is SGHAT, CDR2 FQNNGV. The CDR3 reads CASSSFRHRGYSPLHF. CDR3 in DNA: TGTGCCAGCAGCTCATTTCGTCACAGGGGGTATTCACCCCTCCACTTT.

The chain joins TRBV6-5 to TRBJ1-2, with 7 bases identical to TRBD1. Germline assignment: CDR1 MNHEY and CDR2 SVGAGI. The CDR3 contains 13 residues. Trimming at V came to 8 bases and at J to 7 bases, leaving 10 bases not matched to a gene. CDR3 nucleotide sequence: TGTGCCAGCTCCTTCAGGGGGGGCATTGGCTACACCTTC. As protein: CASSFRGGIGYTF.

Comments on this clonotype: This may be a read error: a much more frequent sequence differs by one nucleotide. It is likely a read error, because the conserved phenylalanine at the end of the CDR3 is missing. This chain uses TRBV15 with TRBJ1-2; D might be TRBD1 (6 bases). Germline-derived CDR1 and CDR2 are LNHNV and YYDKDF (reference sequence). This CDR3 contains 15 residues. The germline V and J ends were trimmed by 1 base and 5 bases, with 14 bases remaining between them. The CDR3 DNA sequence: TGTGCCACCAGCAGAGTGCCCCGGACAGATTATGGCTACACCCTC. Translating gives CATSRVPRTDYGYTL.

Concerning this clonotype: At one of its ends the junction is not consistent with the germline gene, which may arise from a read error. The CDR3 DNA reads TGTGCCAGCAGTCTACCCGCGCCGGGAGGGGCCAACGTCCTGACTTTC. Translated, it gives CASSLPAPGGANVLTF. This chain uses TRBV10-2 with TRBJ2-6; TRBD2 is a possible D gene (5 bases). The CDR3 has 16 residues. Germline CDR1 is WSHSY and CDR2 is SAAADI.

This clonotype was found many times. V usage is TRBV10-3 and J usage is TRBJ1-1, with D possibly TRBD1 on 5 matching bases. This CDR3 has 14 residues. Trimming removed 4 bases from V and 8 bases from J, with 17 bases in between. CDR1 ENHRY and CDR2 SYGVKD come from the germline V gene. CDR3 in DNA: TGTGCCATCAGTGCGTTGGACAAATCTTTCGAAGCTTTCTTT. Its translation: CAISALDKSFEAFF.

There are a few counts of this clonotype. V and J are TRBV5-6 and TRBJ2-5, with 9 bases matching TRBD1. The CDR3 covers 15 residues. CDR1 and CDR2 from the germline V gene are SGHDT and YYEEEE. Unmatched junction bases numbered 10, after V lost 5 bases and J lost 5 bases. CDR3 DNA sequence: TGTGCCAGCAGGTCCACAGGGGGCGCGAGGGAGACCCAGTACTTC. Its translation: CASRSTGGARETQYF. Looking up the rest from reference TRBV5-6 and TRBJ2-5 gives the full variable domain: DAGVTQSPTHLIKTRGQQVTLRCSPKSGHDTVSWYQQALGQGPQFIFQYYEEEERQRGNFPDRFSGHQFPNYSSELNVNALLLGDSALYLCASRSTGGARETQYFGPGTRLLVL.

The sample holds one count of this clonotype. J is TRBJ2-3 and V is TRBV29-1, with TRBD2 matching 8 bases. The trim removed 4 bases at V and 4 bases at J, leaving 13 bases unmatched. The CDR3 has 16 residues. Germline CDR1 is SQVTM and CDR2 is ANQGSEA. CDR3 bases: TGCAGCGTTGCCCCTGCTGGCAGCGGGGGACCAGATACGCAGTATTTT. As protein: CSVAPAGSGGPDTQYF.

There are a few counts of this clonotype. The CDR3 spells CAISSLLGPINYGYTF. The CDR3 DNA is TGTGCCATCAGTTCCCTACTCGGACCGATCAACTATGGCTACACCTTC. The J gene is TRBJ1-2, the V gene TRBV10-3; D gene unclear. Germline assignment: CDR1 ENHRY and CDR2 SYGVKD. V was shortened by 5 bases and J by 2 bases, with 18 bases between the two germline ends. The CDR3 covers 16 residues.

Note on this clonotype: One end of the junction is discordant with germline, which a read error may explain. CDR3 nucleotides: TGTGCCAGCAGCCCCCCGCGAATTAACTATGGCCACACCTTC. Its translation is CASSPPRINYGHTF. This chain uses TRBV7-2 with TRBJ1-2; D is undetermined. The CDR3 loop spans 14 amino acids. CDR1 and CDR2 (germline): SGHTA, FQGNSA.

The rearrangement links TRBV10-3 to TRBJ1-1; 9 nucleotides match TRBD1. The length of the CDR3 is 14 residues. J was trimmed by 4 bases and V by 10 bases; bases with no gene match: 10. CDR1 and CDR2 (germline): ENHRY, SYGVKD. CDR3 sequence (DNA): TGTGCCAGCAGCCAGACAGGGGGTCCCACTGAAGCTTTCTTT. This translates into CASSQTGGPTEAFF.

This clonotype was recorded once. The chain combines TRBV29-1 with TRBJ2-1; possible D gene TRBD2, 6 bases. There are 14 residues in the CDR3. The germline V and J ends were trimmed by 0 bases and 9 bases, with 15 bases remaining between them. CDR1 is SQVTM, CDR2 ANQGSEA, per germline. As DNA, the CDR3 is TGCAGCGTTGAAGATGTCACGGGAGCTGGTGAGCAGTTCTTC. It translates to CSVEDVTGAGEQFF.

V is TRBV7-2 and J is TRBJ1-6; 7 bases line up with TRBD1. The CDR3 spans 14 residues. Trimming at V came to 5 bases and at J to 10 bases, leaving 8 bases not matched to a gene. Germline CDR1 and CDR2: SGHTA and FQGNSA. The CDR3 DNA is TGTGCCAGCAGCGACCGACAGGGCCAATCACCCCTCCACTTT. This translates into CASSDRQGQSPLHF. Variable domain in full (rest from reference TRBV7-2 and TRBJ1-6): GAGVSQSPSNKVTEKGKDVELRCDPISGHTALYWYRQSLGQGLEFLIYFQGNSAPDKSGLPSDRFSAERTGGSVSTLTIQRTQQEDSAVYLCASSDRQGQSPLHFGNGTRLTVT.

V usage is TRBV7-9 and J usage is TRBJ1-2, with D possibly matching TRBD1 (6 bases). The CDR3 runs 17 residues. V was clipped by 7 bases and J by 4 bases, with 25 bases between them. CDR1 SEHNR and CDR2 FQNEAQ come from the germline V gene (reference sequence). The chain's CDR3 is CASKPVSGLGGGYGYTF. As DNA, the CDR3 is TGTGCCAGCAAGCCAGTTTCGGGGCTGGGGGGCGGCTATGGCTACACCTTC.